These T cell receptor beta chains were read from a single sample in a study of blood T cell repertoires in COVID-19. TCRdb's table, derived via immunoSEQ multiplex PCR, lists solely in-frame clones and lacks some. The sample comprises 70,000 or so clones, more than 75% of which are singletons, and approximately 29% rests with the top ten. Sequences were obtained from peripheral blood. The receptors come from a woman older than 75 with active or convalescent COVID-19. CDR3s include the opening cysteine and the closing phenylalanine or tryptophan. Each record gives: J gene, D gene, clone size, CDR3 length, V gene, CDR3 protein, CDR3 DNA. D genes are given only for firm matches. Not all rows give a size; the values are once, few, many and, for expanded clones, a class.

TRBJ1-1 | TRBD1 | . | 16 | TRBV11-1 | CASSSDRGLIRTEAFF | TGTGCCAGCAGCTCGGACAGGGGGCTAATCCGCACTGAAGCTTTCTTT
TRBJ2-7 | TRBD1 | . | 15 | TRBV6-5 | CASSKNRGVGYEQYF | TGTGCCAGCAGTAAGAACAGGGGAGTGGGCTACGAGCAGTACTTC
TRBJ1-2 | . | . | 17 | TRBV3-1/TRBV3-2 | CASSPHLGGRAIGGYTF | TGTGCCAGCAGCCCGCACTTAGGTGGCAGGGCAATTGGTGGCTACACCTTC
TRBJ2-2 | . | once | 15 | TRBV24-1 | CATSDIRTNTGELFF | TGTGCCACCAGTGACATCAGGACGAACACCGGGGAGCTGTTTTTT
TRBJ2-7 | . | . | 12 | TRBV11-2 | CASSTLRLEQYF | TGTGCCAGCAGCACTCTACGTCTAGAGCAGTACTTC
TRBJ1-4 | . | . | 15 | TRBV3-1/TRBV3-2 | CASSSHRATNEKLFF | TGTGCCAGCAGCTCTCACAGGGCAACTAATGAAAAACTGTTTTTT
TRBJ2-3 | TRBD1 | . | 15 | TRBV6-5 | CASSYSTGAADTQYF | TGTGCCAGCAGTTACTCGACAGGGGCCGCAGATACGCAGTATTTT
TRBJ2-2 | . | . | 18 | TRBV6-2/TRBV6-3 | CASSISVYRDTYTGELFF | TGTGCCAGCAGTATCTCCGTTTACCGGGACACCTACACCGGGGAGCTGTTTTTT
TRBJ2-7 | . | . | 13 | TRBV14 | CASSQAMIYEQYF | TGTGCCAGCAGCCAAGCTATGATCTACGAGCAGTACTTC
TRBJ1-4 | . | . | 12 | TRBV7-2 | CATRRGGEKLFF | TGTGCCACGCGACGGGGAGGCGAAAAACTGTTTTTT
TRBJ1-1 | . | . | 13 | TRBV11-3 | CASSLGEHTEAFF | TGTGCCAGCAGCTTAGGGGAGCACACTGAAGCTTTCTTT
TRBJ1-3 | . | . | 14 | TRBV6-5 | CASSYGRNGNTIYF | TGTGCCAGCAGTTACGGCAGGAATGGAAACACCATATATTTT
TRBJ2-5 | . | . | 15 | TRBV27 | CASSLAGALQETQYF | TGTGCCAGCAGTTTGGCGGGGGCCCTCCAAGAGACCCAGTACTTC
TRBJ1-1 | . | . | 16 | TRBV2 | CASSSQGSRSNTEAFF | TGTGCCAGCAGTTCTCAGGGGTCCCGATCGAACACTGAAGCTTTCTTT
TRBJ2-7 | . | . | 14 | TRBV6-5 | CAGCRDGGTHEQYF | TGTGCCGGCTGCCGAGACGGGGGAACCCACGAGCAGTACTTC
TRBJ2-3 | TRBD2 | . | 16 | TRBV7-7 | CASSRNSGGAADTQYF | TGTGCCAGCAGCAGAAATAGCGGGGGGGCCGCAGATACGCAGTATTTT
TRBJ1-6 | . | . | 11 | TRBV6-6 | CAGGPNSPLHF | TGTGCCGGAGGACCGAATTCACCCCTCCACTTT
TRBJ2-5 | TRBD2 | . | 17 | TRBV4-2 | CASSPRLAGGQGETQYF | TGTGCCAGCAGCCCAAGACTAGCGGGGGGCCAGGGGGAGACCCAGTACTTC
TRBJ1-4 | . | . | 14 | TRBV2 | CASRRVGTNEKLFF | TGTGCCAGCCGGAGGGTAGGAACTAATGAAAAACTGTTTTTT
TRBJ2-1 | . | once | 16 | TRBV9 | CASSVAGRVSYNEQFF | TGTGCCAGCAGCGTAGCGGGCAGGGTTTCCTACAATGAGCAGTTCTTC
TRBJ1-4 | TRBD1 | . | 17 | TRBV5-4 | CASSLAGTGQGGEKLFF | TGTGCCAGCAGCTTGGCTGGAACGGGACAGGGTGGTGAAAAACTGTTTTTT
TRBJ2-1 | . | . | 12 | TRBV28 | CASTSTGNEQFF | TGTGCCAGCACCAGCACGGGCAATGAGCAGTTCTTC
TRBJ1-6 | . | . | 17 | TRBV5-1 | CASSLTASDSYNSPLHF | TGCGCCAGCAGCTTGACTGCCTCCGACTCCTATAATTCACCCCTCCACTTT
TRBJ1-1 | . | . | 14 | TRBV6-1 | CASSDQGMNTEAFF | TGTGCCAGCAGTGATCAGGGGATGAACACTGAAGCTTTCTTT
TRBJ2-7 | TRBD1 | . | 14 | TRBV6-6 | CASRTGGSVIEQYF | TGTGCCAGCAGAACAGGGGGCTCGGTTATCGAGCAGTACTTC
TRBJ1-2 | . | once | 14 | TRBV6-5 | CASTTVTGGYGYTF | TGTGCCAGCACTACCGTAACTGGAGGCTATGGCTACACCTTC
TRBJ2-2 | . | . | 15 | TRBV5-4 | CASTSPGINTGELFF | TGTGCCAGCACCTCCCCGGGGATTAACACCGGGGAGCTGTTTTTT
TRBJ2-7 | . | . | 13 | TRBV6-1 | CASSENLSYEQYF | TGTGCCAGCAGTGAAAACCTCAGCTACGAGCAGTACTTC
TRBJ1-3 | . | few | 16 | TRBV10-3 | CAISELNSRSGNTIYF | TGTGCCATCAGTGAGTTAAATAGTAGATCTGGAAACACCATATATTTT
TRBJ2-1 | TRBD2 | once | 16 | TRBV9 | CASSVDAGGWYFEQFF | TGTGCCAGCAGCGTAGACGCCGGGGGGTGGTATTTTGAGCAGTTCTTC
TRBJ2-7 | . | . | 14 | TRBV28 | CASMRDGSSYEQYF | TGTGCCAGCATGAGGGATGGGAGCTCCTACGAGCAGTACTTC
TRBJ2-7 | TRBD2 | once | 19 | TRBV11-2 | CASSQLAGGRPHKSYEQYF | TGTGCCAGCAGCCAGTTAGCGGGGGGGCGCCCACATAAAAGTTACGAGCAGTACTTC
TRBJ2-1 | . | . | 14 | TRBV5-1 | CASNPGTNYNEQFF | TGCGCCAGCAATCCCGGGACAAACTACAATGAGCAGTTCTTC
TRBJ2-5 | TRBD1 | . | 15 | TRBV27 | CASRGQGKFGETQYF | TGTGCCAGCCGCGGACAGGGGAAATTCGGGGAGACCCAGTACTTC
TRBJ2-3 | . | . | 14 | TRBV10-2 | CASSVRPMVAGQYF | TGCGCCAGCAGCGTACGTCCCATGGTCGCGGGGCAGTATTTT
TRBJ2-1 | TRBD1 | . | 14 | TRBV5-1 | CASSSGTGSHEQFF | TGCGCCAGCAGCTCCGGGACAGGGAGCCATGAGCAGTTCTTC
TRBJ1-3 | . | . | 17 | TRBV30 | CAWSQGQSYYSGNTIYF | TGTGCCTGGAGTCAGGGGCAGAGTTATTACTCTGGAAACACCATATATTTT
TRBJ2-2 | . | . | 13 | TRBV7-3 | CASSLTPVGELFF | TGTGCCAGCAGCTTAACCCCGGTCGGGGAGCTGTTTTTT
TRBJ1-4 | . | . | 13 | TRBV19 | CASSSLTDEKLFF | TGTGCCAGTAGTAGCCTGACAGATGAAAAACTGTTTTTT
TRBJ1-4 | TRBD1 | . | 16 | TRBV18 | CASSPLGTVIDEKLFF | TGTGCCAGCTCACCACTGGGGACAGTAATCGATGAAAAACTGTTTTTT
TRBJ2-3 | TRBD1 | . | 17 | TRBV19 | CASPHPRRTGGTDTQYF | TGTGCCAGCCCTCATCCAAGGCGGACAGGGGGCACAGATACGCAGTATTTT
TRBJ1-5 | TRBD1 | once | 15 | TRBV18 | CASSPLRTGGEPQHF | TGTGCCAGCTCACCACTCAGGACAGGGGGAGAGCCCCAGCATTTT
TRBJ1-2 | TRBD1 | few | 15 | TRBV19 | CASSTTTGGYNGYTF | TGTGCCAGTAGCACCACGACAGGGGGTTATAACGGCTACACCTTC
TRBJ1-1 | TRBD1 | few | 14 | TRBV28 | CASNTRDRNTEAFF | TGTGCCAGCAACACCCGGGACAGAAACACTGAAGCTTTCTTT
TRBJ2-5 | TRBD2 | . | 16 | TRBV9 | CASSVRGLAGEETQYF | TGTGCCAGCAGCGTACGAGGACTAGCGGGGGAAGAGACCCAGTACTTC
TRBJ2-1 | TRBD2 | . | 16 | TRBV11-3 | CASSSRLAGGHNEQFF | TGTGCCAGCAGCTCCCGACTAGCGGGGGGGCACAATGAGCAGTTCTTC
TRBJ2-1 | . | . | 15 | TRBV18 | CASSPPFPGYNEQFF | TGTGCCAGCTCACCCCCCTTTCCAGGATACAATGAGCAGTTCTTC
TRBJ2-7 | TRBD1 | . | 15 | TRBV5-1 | CASRVGTGASDEQYF | TGCGCCAGCAGGGTCGGGACAGGTGCATCAGACGAGCAGTACTTC
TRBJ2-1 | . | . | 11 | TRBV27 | CASGQANEQFF | TGTGCCAGCGGTCAAGCCAATGAGCAGTTCTTC
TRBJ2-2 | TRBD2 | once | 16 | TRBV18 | CASSPGWGGNTGELFF | TGTGCCAGCTCACCAGGATGGGGGGGAAACACCGGGGAGCTGTTTTTT
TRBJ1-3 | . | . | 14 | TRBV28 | CASGPWSSGNTIYF | TGTGCCAGCGGCCCGTGGTCCTCTGGAAACACCATATATTTT
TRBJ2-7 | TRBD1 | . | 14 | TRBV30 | CAWSAGTETYEQYF | TGTGCCTGGAGTGCCGGGACAGAAACCTACGAGCAGTACTTC
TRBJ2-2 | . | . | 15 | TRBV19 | CASSPRHSDTGELFF | TGTGCCAGTAGTCCAAGACACTCAGACACCGGGGAGCTGTTTTTT
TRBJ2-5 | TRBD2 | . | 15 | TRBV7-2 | CASSLLRGGGETQYF | TGTGCCAGCAGCTTGCTTCGGGGGGGCGGAGAGACCCAGTACTTC
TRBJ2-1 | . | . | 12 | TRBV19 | CASGTGANEQFF | TGTGCCAGCGGGACTGGCGCTAATGAGCAGTTCTTC
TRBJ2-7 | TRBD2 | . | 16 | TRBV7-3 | CASSLEGTSGSYEQYF | TGTGCCAGCAGCTTAGAGGGGACTAGCGGCTCCTACGAGCAGTACTTC
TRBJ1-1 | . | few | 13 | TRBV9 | CASMGHLNTEAFF | TGTGCCAGCATGGGACATTTGAACACTGAAGCTTTCTTT
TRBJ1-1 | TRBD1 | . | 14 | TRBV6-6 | CASSPRDRDYEAFF | TGTGCCAGCAGTCCCCGGGACAGGGATTATGAAGCTTTCTTT